The clone carrying this TCR beta chain has a handful of counts. This entry belongs to a study of blood T cell repertoires in COVID-19. Study overall: The United States, Italy and Spain provided the acute and convalescent COVID-19 samples. T cells, B-cell-depleted T cells, or PBMCs supplied cDNA or gDNA.

The protocol was immunoSEQ multiplex PCR, while the TCRdb copy is restricted to in-frame clones and leaves out a portion. The table has around 270,000 clones, approximately 85% seen once; the top ten hold 4% to 4.5%. The CDR3 is made up of 15 amino acids. Germline V gene sequence: CDR1 MNHEY, CDR2 SVGEGT. V shed 0 bases and J shed 3 bases, with 12 bases lying between them. Recruitment covered about 25 US areas and drew participants whose ages spanned about 18 to 89 years. Allocation to cohorts depended on clinical history reported by the participants. V usage is TRBV6-2 or TRBV6-3 and J usage is TRBJ2-7, with D possibly being TRBD2 (5 bases). The receptor's source is a woman aged 25 to 39 who had recovered from COVID-19. Sequencing was carried out using PBMCs or T cells enriched from blood (not recorded which). The DNA of the CDR3 is TGTGCCAGCAGTTACTCGGCTAGCAAGAACTACGAGCAGTACTTC. Its protein product is CASSYSASKNYEQYF.